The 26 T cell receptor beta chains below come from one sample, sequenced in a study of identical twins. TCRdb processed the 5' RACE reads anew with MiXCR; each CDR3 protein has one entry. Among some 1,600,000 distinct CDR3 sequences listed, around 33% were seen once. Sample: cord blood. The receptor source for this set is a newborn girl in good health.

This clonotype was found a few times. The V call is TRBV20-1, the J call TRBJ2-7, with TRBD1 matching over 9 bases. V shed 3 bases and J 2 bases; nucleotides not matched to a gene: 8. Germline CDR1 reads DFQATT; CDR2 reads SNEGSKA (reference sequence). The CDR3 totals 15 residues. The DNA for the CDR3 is TGCAGTGCTAGTAATGATCGGACAGGGGCCTACGAGCAGTACTTC. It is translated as CSASNDRTGAYEQYF.

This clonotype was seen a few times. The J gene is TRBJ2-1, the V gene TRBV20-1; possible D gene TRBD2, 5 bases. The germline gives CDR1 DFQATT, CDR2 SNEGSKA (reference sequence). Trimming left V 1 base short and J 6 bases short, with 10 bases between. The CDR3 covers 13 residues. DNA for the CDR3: TGCAGTGCTAGAGCCACGGGGATCAATGAGCAGTTCTTC. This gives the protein CSARATGINEQFF.

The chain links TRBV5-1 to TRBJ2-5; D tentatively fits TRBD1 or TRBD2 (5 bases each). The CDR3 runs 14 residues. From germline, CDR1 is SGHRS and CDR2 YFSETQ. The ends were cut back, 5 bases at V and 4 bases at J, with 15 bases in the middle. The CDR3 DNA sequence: TGCGCCAGCAGTTCGGGACGCTTCCGAGAGACCCAGTACTTC. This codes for CASSSGRFRETQYF.

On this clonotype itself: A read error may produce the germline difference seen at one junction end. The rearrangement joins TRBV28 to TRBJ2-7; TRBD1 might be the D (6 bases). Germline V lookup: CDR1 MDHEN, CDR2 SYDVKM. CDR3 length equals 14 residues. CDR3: CVSTVTGTSYEQYF. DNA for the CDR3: TGTGTCAGCACTGTCACAGGGACCTCCTACGAGCAGTACTTC.

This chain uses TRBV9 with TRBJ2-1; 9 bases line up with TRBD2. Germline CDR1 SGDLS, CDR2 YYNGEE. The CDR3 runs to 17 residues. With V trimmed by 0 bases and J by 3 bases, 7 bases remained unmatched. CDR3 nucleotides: TGTGCCAGCAGCGTAGGTCCTAGCGGGACCGTCTACAATGAGCAGTTCTTC. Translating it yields CASSVGPSGTVYNEQFF.

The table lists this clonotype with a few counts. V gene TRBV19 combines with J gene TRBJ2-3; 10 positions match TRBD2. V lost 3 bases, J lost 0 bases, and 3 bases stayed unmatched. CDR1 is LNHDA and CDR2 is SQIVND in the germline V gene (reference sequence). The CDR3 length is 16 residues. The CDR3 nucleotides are TGTGCCAGTAGTATTAGCGGGAGGACCAGCACAGATACGCAGTATTTT. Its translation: CASSISGRTSTDTQYF.

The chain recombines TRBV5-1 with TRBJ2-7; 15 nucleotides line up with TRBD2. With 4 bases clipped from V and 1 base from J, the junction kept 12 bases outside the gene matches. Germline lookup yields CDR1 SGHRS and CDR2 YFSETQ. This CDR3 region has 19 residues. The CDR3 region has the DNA TGCGCCAGCAGCATAAACGGACTAGCGGGAGGGCCCCAATCCTACGAGCAGTACTTC. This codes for CASSINGLAGGPQSYEQYF.

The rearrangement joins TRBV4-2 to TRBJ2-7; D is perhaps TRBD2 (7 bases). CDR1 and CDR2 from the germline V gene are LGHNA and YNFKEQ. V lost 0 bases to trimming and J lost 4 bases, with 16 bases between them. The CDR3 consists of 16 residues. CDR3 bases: TGTGCCAGCAGCCAAGATGGGACGGGGGGCGTTTACGAGCAGTACTTC. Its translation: CASSQDGTGGVYEQYF.

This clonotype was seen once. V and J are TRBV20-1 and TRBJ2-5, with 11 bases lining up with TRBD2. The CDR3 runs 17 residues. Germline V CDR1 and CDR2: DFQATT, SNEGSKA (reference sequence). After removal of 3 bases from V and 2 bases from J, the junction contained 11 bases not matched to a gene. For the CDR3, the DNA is TGCAGTGCTAGTTTACTAGCGGGAGTGGTAGCGCAAGAGACCCAGTACTTC. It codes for CSASLLAGVVAQETQYF.

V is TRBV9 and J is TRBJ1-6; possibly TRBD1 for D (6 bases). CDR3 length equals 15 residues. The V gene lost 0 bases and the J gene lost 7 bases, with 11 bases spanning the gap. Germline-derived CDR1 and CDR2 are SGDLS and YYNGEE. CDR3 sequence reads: CASSVDGTRNSPLHF. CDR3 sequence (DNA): TGTGCCAGCAGCGTAGATGGGACAAGAAATTCACCCCTCCACTTT.

Here the CDR3 DNA reads TGCAGTGCTAGCGCCTGGATCGCAGATACGCAGTATTTT. Amino acid sequence: CSASAWIADTQYF. This sequence joins TRBV20-1 and TRBJ2-3, with no clear D. V shed 3 bases and J shed 4 bases, with 11 bases lying between them. CDR1 is DFQATT, CDR2 SNEGSKA, per germline (reference sequence). This CDR3 has 13 amino acids.

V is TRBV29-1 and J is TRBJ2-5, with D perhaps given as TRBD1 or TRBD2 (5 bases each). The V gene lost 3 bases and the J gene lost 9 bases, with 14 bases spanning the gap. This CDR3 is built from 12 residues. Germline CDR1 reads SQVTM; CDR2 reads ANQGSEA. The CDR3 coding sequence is TGCAGCGTTGAGTGGGGACCAGTGCCCCAGTACTTC. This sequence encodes CSVEWGPVPQYF. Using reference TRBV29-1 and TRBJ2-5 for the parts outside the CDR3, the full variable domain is SAVISQKPSRDICQRGTSLTIQCQVDSQVTMMFWYRQQPGQSLTLIATANQGSEATYESGFVIDKFPISRPNLTFSTLTVSNMSPEDSSIYLCSVEWGPVPQYFGPGTRLLVL.

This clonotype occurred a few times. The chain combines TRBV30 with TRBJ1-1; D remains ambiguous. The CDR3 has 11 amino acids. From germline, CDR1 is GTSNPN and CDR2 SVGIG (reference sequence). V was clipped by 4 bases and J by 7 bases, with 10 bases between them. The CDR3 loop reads CAWMRVREAFF. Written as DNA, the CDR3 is TGTGCCTGGATGAGGGTACGTGAAGCTTTCTTT.

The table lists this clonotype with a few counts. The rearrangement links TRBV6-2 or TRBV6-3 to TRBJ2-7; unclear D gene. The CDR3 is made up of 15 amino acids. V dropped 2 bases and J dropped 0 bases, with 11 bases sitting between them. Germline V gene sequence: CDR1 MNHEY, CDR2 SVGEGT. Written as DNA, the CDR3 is TGTGCCAGCAGTTACGCCGGTAGCCTCTCCTACGAGCAGTACTTC. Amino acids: CASSYAGSLSYEQYF.

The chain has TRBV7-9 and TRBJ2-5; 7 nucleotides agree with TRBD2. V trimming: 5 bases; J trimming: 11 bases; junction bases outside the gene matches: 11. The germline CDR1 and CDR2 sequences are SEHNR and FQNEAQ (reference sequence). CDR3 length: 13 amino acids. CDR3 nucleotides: TGTGCCAGCAGCACCGAGACGGTGCGGGAGCAGTACTTC. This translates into CASSTETVREQYF.

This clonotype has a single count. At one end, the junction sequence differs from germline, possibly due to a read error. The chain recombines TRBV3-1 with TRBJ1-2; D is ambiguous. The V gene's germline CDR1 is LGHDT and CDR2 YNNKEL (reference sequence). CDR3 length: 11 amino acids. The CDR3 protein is CASSQNYSYTF. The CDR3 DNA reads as TGTGCCAGCAGCCAGAACTATAGCTACACCTTC.

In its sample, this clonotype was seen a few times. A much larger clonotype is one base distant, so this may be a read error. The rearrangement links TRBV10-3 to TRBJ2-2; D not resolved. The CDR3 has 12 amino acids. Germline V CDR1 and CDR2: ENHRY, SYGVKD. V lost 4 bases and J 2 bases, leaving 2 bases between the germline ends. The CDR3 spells CAISGNTGELFF. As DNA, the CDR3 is TGTGCCATCAGTGGCAACACCGGGGAGCTGTTTTTT.

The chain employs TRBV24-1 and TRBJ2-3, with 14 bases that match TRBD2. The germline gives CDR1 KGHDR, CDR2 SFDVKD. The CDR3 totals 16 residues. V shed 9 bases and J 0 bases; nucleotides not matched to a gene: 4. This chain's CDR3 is CATGTSGSPSTDTQYF. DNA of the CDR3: TGTGCCACCGGGACTAGCGGGAGCCCTAGCACAGATACGCAGTATTTT.

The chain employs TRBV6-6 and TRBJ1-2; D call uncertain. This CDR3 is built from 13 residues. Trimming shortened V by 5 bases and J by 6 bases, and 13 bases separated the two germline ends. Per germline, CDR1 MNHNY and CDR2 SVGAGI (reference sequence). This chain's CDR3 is CASSTALDHGYTF. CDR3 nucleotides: TGTGCCAGCAGTACAGCCCTAGACCATGGCTACACCTTC.

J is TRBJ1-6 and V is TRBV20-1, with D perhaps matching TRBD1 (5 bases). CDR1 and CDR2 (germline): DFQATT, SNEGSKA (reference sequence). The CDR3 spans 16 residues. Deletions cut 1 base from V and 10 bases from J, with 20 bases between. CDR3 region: CSARGRRDGLRSPLHF. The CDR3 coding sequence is TGCAGTGCTAGAGGGCGCAGGGATGGCCTTAGGTCACCCCTCCACTTT.

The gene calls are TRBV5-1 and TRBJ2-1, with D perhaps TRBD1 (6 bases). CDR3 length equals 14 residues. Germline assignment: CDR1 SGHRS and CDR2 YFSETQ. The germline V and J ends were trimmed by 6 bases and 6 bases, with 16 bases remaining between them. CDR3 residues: CASTSDRPINEQFF. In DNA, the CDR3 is TGCGCCAGCACCAGCGACAGGCCGATCAATGAGCAGTTCTTC.

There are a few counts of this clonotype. The CDR3 loop is CASSSIGGLNGYGYTF. CDR3 coding DNA: TGTGCCAGCAGCTCAATTGGGGGGTTAAATGGCTATGGCTACACCTTC. J is TRBJ1-2 and V is TRBV7-8; weak D call: TRBD1 (5 bases). Looked up from germline, CDR1 is SGHVS and CDR2 is FQNEAQ. This CDR3 spans 16 amino acids. V shed 4 bases and J shed 4 bases, with 19 bases lying between them.

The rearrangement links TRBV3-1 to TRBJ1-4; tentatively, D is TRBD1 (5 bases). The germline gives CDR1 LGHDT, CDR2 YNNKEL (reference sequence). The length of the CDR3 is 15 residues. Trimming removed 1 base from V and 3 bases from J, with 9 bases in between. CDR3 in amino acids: CASSQVLGANEKLFF. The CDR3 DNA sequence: TGTGCCAGCAGCCAAGTCCTGGGGGCTAATGAAAAACTGTTTTTT.

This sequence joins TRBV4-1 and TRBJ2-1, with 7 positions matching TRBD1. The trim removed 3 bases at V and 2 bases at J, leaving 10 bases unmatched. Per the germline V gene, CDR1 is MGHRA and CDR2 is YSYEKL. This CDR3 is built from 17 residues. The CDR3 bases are TGCGCCAGCAGCCAGAGGGGGCCTGGGACCACCTACAATGAGCAGTTCTTC. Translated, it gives CASSQRGPGTTYNEQFF.

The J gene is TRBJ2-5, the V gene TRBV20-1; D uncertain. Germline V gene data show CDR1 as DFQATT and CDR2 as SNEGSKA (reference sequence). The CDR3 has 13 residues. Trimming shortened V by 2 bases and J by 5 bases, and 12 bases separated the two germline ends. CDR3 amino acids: CSARPGPGETQYF. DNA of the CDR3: TGCAGTGCTAGACCGGGTCCTGGGGAGACCCAGTACTTC.

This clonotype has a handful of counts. The CDR3 spells CASSYSLAPTYEQYF. In nucleotides, the CDR3 is TGTGCCAGCAGTTATAGTCTAGCCCCAACCTACGAGCAGTACTTC. This chain links TRBV6-6 with TRBJ2-7; a weak D match, TRBD2 (5 bases). The CDR3 runs 15 residues. The V gene lost 3 bases and the J gene lost 2 bases, with 14 bases spanning the gap. Germline loops: CDR1 MNHNY, CDR2 SVGAGI (reference sequence).